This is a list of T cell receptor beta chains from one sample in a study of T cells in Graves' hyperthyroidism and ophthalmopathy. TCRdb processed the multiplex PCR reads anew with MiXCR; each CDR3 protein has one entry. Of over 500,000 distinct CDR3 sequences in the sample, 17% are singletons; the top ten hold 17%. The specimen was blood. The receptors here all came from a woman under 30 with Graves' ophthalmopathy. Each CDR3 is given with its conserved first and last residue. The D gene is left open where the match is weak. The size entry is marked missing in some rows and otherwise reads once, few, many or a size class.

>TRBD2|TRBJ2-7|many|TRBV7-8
TGTGCCAGCAGCCCACAGACTAGCGGGATCTCCTACGAGCAGTACTTC
CASSPQTSGISYEQYF
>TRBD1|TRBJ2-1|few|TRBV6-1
TGTGCCAGCAGTAAGACCCCCGGGACAGGGGGCAATGAGCAGTTCTTC
CASSKTPGTGGNEQFF
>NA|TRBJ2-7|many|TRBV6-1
TGTGCCAGCAGTGAATGGATAGGGTACGAGCAGTACTTC
CASSEWIGYEQYF
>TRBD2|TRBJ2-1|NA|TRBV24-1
TGTGCCACCAGTGATTTTACGGGAGGTGCGTACAATGAGCAGTTCTTC
CATSDFTGGAYNEQFF
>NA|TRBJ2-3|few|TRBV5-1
TGCGCCAGCCACGGAGGGGTCACAGATACGCAGTATTTT
CASHGGVTDTQYF
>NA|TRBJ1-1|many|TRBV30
TGTGCCTGGAGTTCCAGGGGCGGGGGTGAAGCTTTCTTT
CAWSSRGGGEAFF
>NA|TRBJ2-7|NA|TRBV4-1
TGCGCCAGCAGCCAAACGACAGCGCCCGAGCAGTACTTC
CASSQTTAPEQYF
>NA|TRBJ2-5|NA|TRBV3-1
TGTGCCAGCAGCCAAGATAGAGGTGGGGTGATCAAAGAGACCCAGTACTTC
CASSQDRGGVIKETQYF
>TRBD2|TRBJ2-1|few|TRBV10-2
TGCGCCAGCATTGAGCGGGGGGGCAATGAGCAGTTCTTC
CASIERGGNEQFF
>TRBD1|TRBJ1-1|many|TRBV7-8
TGTGCCAGCAGCGACAGGGGGCCGACTGAAGCTTTCTTT
CASSDRGPTEAFF
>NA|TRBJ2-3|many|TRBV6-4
TGTGCCAGCAGTGACAGGGGCACAGATACGCAGTATTTT
CASSDRGTDTQYF
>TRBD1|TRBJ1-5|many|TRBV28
TGTGCCAGCAGCACATACCGGACAGGGGGCTGGCAGCCCCAGCATTTT
CASSTYRTGGWQPQHF
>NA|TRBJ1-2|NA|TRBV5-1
TGCGCCAGCAGAGGCGGACAGACACTCTCTGGCTACACCTTC
CASRGGQTLSGYTF
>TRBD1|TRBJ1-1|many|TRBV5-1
TGCGCCAGCAGCGGCGGACAGGGGGTTGTTGAAGCTTTCTTT
CASSGGQGVVEAFF
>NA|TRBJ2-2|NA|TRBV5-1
TGCGCCAGCAGACAGGACCGGAGTACCGGGGAGCTGTTTTTT
CASRQDRSTGELFF
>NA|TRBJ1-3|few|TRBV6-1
TGTGCCAGCTGGAGCGGGGCTGGAAACACCATATATTTT
CASWSGAGNTIYF
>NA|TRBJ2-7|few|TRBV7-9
TGTGCCAGCAGCCCGGCAGACTCCTACGAGCAGTACTTC
CASSPADSYEQYF
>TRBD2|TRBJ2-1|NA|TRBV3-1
TGTGCCAGCAGCGAAGGACTAGCGGATTACAATGAGCAGCTCTTC
CASSEGLADYNEQLF
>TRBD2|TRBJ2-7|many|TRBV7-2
TGTGCCAGCAGCTTATATGGACTAGAAGGGGAGCAGTACTTC
CASSLYGLEGEQYF
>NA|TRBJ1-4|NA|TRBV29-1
TGCAGCGCTAGCCTCGGTCGGGGCGAAAAACTGTTTTTT
CSASLGRGEKLFF
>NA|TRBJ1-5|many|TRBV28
TGTGCCAGCAGTTCGGCAAGGGTGGGTCAGCCCCAGCATTTT
CASSSARVGQPQHF
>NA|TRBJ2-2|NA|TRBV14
TGTGCCAGCAGCCCCGTACCGGGTATCGGGGAGCTGTTTTTT
CASSPVPGIGELFF
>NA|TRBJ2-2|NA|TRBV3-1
TGTGCCAGCAGCCCACAAAAGGGGGGGCAGGCCGGGGAGCTGTTTTTT
CASSPQKGGQAGELFF
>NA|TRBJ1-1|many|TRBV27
TGTGCCAGCAGTTTATTTGGGCCGCAGAACACTGAAGCTTTCTTT
CASSLFGPQNTEAFF
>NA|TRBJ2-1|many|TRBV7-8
TGTGCCAGCAGCTTAGGGCGGGAAAGCTCCTACAATGAGCAGTTCTTC
CASSLGRESSYNEQFF
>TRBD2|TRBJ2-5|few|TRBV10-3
TGTGCCATCAGGAGGGCGGGAGAGGGGGAGACCCAGTACTTC
CAIRRAGEGETQYF
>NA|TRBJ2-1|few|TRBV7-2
TGTGCCAGCAGCTTAATGTATGAGCAGTTCTTC
CASSLMYEQFF
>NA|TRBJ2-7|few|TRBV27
TGTGCCAGCAGTTTGTCGGCCGGACAGCGCTCCTACGAGCAGTACTTC
CASSLSAGQRSYEQYF